Listed here are 7 T cell receptor beta chains from one sample, sequenced in a study of shared clonotypes between healthy human individuals. Repertoires were generated with immunoSEQ multiplex PCR, while TCRdb's copy carries only in-frame clones and drops some. The sample holds a few million clones, roughly 92% seen once. Sequencing used naive CD4+ T cells sorted from blood. This sample's subset: CD45RA+ positively selected. The source is a man aged 18 to 30 in good health.

The chain is built from TRBV6-1 and TRBJ1-3; the D is unclear. The germline gives CDR1 MNHNS, CDR2 SASEGT. V lost 3 bases and J lost 3, with 9 bases in between. There are 14 residues in the CDR3. CDR3 region: CASSESGYGNTIYF. The CDR3 bases are TGTGCCAGCAGTGAGAGTGGGTATGGAAACACCATATATTTT.

The rearrangement uses TRBV7-9 and TRBJ1-1; D ambiguous. Germline CDR1 and CDR2: SEHNR and FQNEAQ (reference sequence). The CDR3 spans 12 residues. V lost 0 bases and J 6 bases, leaving 5 bases between the germline ends. The CDR3 DNA reads as TGTGCCAGCAGCTTAGCAAAAGCTGAAGCTTTCTTT. Amino acids: CASSLAKAEAFF.

CDR3 DNA: TGTGCCAGCTCACCCAATCTCTCGAGGGCCCCAGAGACCCAGTACTTC. Translating it yields CASSPNLSRAPETQYF. This rearrangement joins TRBV18 to TRBJ2-5; weak D call: TRBD2 (5 bases). Germline V gene lookup returns CDR1 KGHSH and CDR2 LQKENI. Trimming took off 3 bases at V and 4 bases at J, with 18 bases between the two ends. There are 16 residues in the CDR3. Based on the CDR3 plus reference TRBV18 and TRBJ2-5, the full variable domain is NAGVMQNPRHLVRRRGQEARLRCSPMKGHSHVYWYRQLPEEGLKFMVYLQKENIIDESGMPKERFSAEFPKEGPSILRIQQVVRGDSAAYFCASSPNLSRAPETQYFGPGTRLLVL.

Remarks on this clone: The same CDR3 is also encoded by other DNA sequences in this sample. The V gene is TRBV6-5, the J gene TRBJ2-2; TRBD1 might be the D (5 bases). Trimming removed 6 bases from V and 0 bases from J, with 5 bases in between. Germline assignment: CDR1 MNHEY and CDR2 SVGAGI. CDR3 length: 13 residues. CDR3 nucleotides: TGTGCCAGCAGGGGGCCGAACACCGGGGAGCTGTTTTTT. Amino acid sequence: CASRGPNTGELFF.

This chain links TRBV4-3 with TRBJ2-1; D not resolved. CDR1 LGHNA and CDR2 YSLEER come from the germline V gene. The CDR3 length is 15 residues. V was cut by 0 bases and J by 4 bases, with 10 bases left in between. The CDR3 here is CASSQERVGYNEQFF. The CDR3 DNA sequence: TGCGCCAGCAGCCAAGAAAGGGTCGGGTACAATGAGCAGTTCTTC.

This rearrangement joins TRBV11-2 to TRBJ1-4; D perhaps matches TRBD1 (5 bases). V lost 4 bases, J lost 8 bases, and 17 bases lay in between. Germline V gene sequence: CDR1 SGHAT, CDR2 FQNNGV. There are 15 residues in the CDR3. CDR3 residues: CASSSPGTSEEKLFF. The CDR3 DNA is TGTGCCAGCAGCTCGCCCGGGACCTCAGAGGAAAAACTGTTTTTT.

The rearrangement links TRBV4-3 to TRBJ2-5, with D uncertain. The germline CDR1 and CDR2 sequences are LGHNA and YSLEER. The V end was cut by 0 bases, the J end by 5 bases, with 10 bases between. This CDR3 is built from 14 residues. The CDR3 DNA follows: TGCGCCAGCAGCCAAGATTTGGTATCCGAGACCCAGTACTTC. Its translation: CASSQDLVSETQYF.